A single sample is the source of the 5 T cell receptor beta chains below, sequenced in a study of blood T cells in healthy people across ages. The authors ran a second PCR of 7 to 11 cycles using a sample-barcoded 5' primer and a J-beta primer mix. A single record per CDR3 protein comes from TCRdb applying MiXCR to the 5' RACE reads. The data show 550,000 to 700,000 distinct CDR3 sequences, 27% seen once. The sequencing sample was made of blood. The receptors here all came from a woman between 70 and 85 years old in good health.

This clonotype was detected a few times. The rearrangement links TRBV14 to TRBJ1-1, with a weak D call TRBD1 (5 bases). The CDR3 is made up of 16 amino acids. Trimming took off 1 base at V and 5 bases at J, with 17 bases between the two ends. Germline V gives CDR1 SGHDN, CDR2 FVKESK. The CDR3, as DNA: TGTGCCAGCAGCCAAGTACCGGGGGGAAGGAGGACTGAAGCTTTCTTT. Its protein product is CASSQVPGGRRTEAFF.

This clonotype was seen just once. The genes are TRBV20-1 and TRBJ1-4; D uncertain. Germline CDR1 DFQATT, CDR2 SNEGSKA (reference sequence). Trimming pared 2 bases from V and 7 bases from J, leaving 8 bases between. The CDR3 extends over 12 amino acids. CDR3 in amino acids: CSARRATEKLFF. The CDR3 DNA sequence: TGCAGTGCTAGAAGGGCAACTGAAAAACTGTTTTTT.

This clonotype was observed once. This sequence joins TRBV7-2 and TRBJ1-6; 8 bases line up with TRBD1. CDR1 is SGHTA, CDR2 FQGNSA, per germline. The CDR3 has 15 amino acids. The ends lost 3 bases at V and 7 bases at J; junction bases unmatched: 5. CDR3 sequence reads: CASSLAGQDNSPLHF. The CDR3 coding sequence is TGTGCCAGCAGCTTGGCGGGACAGGACAATTCACCCCTCCACTTT.

The chain links TRBV4-2 to TRBJ1-2; TRBD1 matches 8 bases. The CDR3 spans 15 residues. Germline CDR1 and CDR2: LGHNA and YNFKEQ. V shed 2 bases, J shed 1 base, and the junction held 3 bases outside the gene matches. In DNA, the CDR3 is TGTGCCAGCAGCCAAACGGGACAGGTTAACTATGGCTACACCTTC. Amino acid sequence: CASSQTGQVNYGYTF.

This clonotype showed up just a few times. The chain has TRBV11-2 and TRBJ2-5; 8 nucleotides align to TRBD2. Germline assignment: CDR1 SGHAT and CDR2 FQNNGV. V was clipped by 8 bases and J by 3 bases; unmatched bases: 8. CDR3 length: 14 residues. The CDR3 region has the DNA TGTGCCAGCGCCGGGGTAGCGGGGAAAGAGACCCAGTACTTC. As protein: CASAGVAGKETQYF.